The 21 T cell receptor beta chains presented below share a single source sample, sequenced in a study of blood T cell repertoires in COVID-19. Sequenced by immunoSEQ multiplex PCR; TCRdb stores in-frame clones only, minus some. The sample yields 270,000 or so clones, about 85% seen once. Sequenced input: peripheral blood. The receptor set was obtained from a human donor in a cohort sampled during active COVID-19.

The sample holds one count of this clone. The chain joins TRBV6-1 to TRBJ2-7, with 7 bases matching TRBD1. The germline gives CDR1 MNHNS, CDR2 SASEGT. The CDR3 is 14 residues long. Trimming at V came to 5 bases and at J to 5 bases, leaving 9 bases not matched to a gene. CDR3 bases: TGTGCCAGCAGTTATCGACAGGGTTTAAACGAGCAGTACTTC. Translation gives CASSYRQGLNEQYF.

This clone was picked up one time. The chain joins TRBV7-8 to TRBJ1-1; D might be TRBD1 (5 bases). CDR1 and CDR2 (germline): SGHVS, FQNEAQ. V lost 2 bases to trimming and J lost 2 bases, with 12 bases between them. The CDR3 spans 15 residues. The chain's CDR3 is CASSLMSQGNTEAFF. In nucleotides, the CDR3 is TGTGCCAGCAGCTTAATGAGCCAGGGTAACACTGAAGCTTTCTTT.

The rearrangement links TRBV3-1 (or the pseudogene TRBV3-2) to TRBJ2-1; 9 nucleotides align to TRBD2. Germline V gene data show CDR1 as LGHDT and CDR2 as YNNKEL (reference sequence). The CDR3 runs 16 residues. V was clipped by 0 bases and J by 0 bases; unmatched bases: 0. CDR3 bases: TGTGCCAGCAGCCAAGAAGCGGGAGGCTCCTACAATGAGCAGTTCTTC. Encoded protein: CASSQEAGGSYNEQFF.

This clone was seen a single time. V gene TRBV7-9 combines with J gene TRBJ1-6; D is ambiguous. Germline V gene lookup returns CDR1 SEHNR and CDR2 FQNEAQ (reference sequence). V gave up 0 bases and J gave up 11 bases, with 5 bases separating them. There are 12 residues in the CDR3. The CDR3 loop reads CASSLAAAPLHF. In DNA form, the CDR3 reads TGTGCCAGCAGCTTAGCGGCCGCACCCCTCCACTTT.

This clone showed up just a few times. The chain is built from TRBV7-9 and TRBJ2-1, with 7 nucleotides matching TRBD1. Germline CDR1 is SEHNR and CDR2 is FQNEAQ (reference sequence). There are 17 residues in the CDR3. V lost 1 base and J lost 4; bases outside the gene matches: 10. CDR3 DNA: TGTGCCAGCAGCTTAGGTTTTCCGGGACAGAATTACAATGAGCAGTTCTTC. As protein: CASSLGFPGQNYNEQFF.

This rearrangement joins TRBV3-1 (or the pseudogene TRBV3-2) to TRBJ2-7, with a weak D call TRBD1 (5 bases). The CDR3 consists of 14 residues. Trimming left V 4 bases short and J 2 bases short, with 12 bases between. CDR1 is LGHDT, CDR2 YNNKEL, per germline (reference sequence). The CDR3 loop is CASSPWGGPYEQYF. As DNA, the CDR3 is TGTGCCAGCAGCCCGTGGGGCGGACCCTACGAGCAGTACTTC.

The table lists this clone with a count of one. The rearrangement uses TRBV7-2 and TRBJ1-1; D remains ambiguous. Per germline, CDR1 SGHTA and CDR2 FQGNSA. V was pared by 5 bases and J by 7 bases, with 11 bases between. The CDR3 contains 12 residues. The CDR3 loop is CASSQVALEAFF. CDR3 DNA sequence: TGTGCCAGCAGCCAGGTCGCGCTTGAAGCTTTCTTT.

This rearrangement joins TRBV2 to TRBJ2-5, with 7 bases aligning to TRBD2. Germline lookup yields CDR1 SNHLY and CDR2 FYNNEI. The CDR3 totals 11 residues. CDR3 coding DNA: TGTGCGGCGGGGAGGGAGGGCACCCAGTACTTC. The encoded protein is CAAGREGTQYF.

This chain connects TRBV2 to TRBJ1-3; TRBD1 might be the D (5 bases). Germline V lookup: CDR1 SNHLY, CDR2 FYNNEI. The V and J ends lost 2 bases and 1 base respectively, with 12 bases between them. The CDR3 length is 16 residues. This chain's CDR3 is CASSERGRGSGNTIYF. The CDR3 bases are TGTGCCAGCAGTGAACGTGGGAGGGGTTCTGGAAACACCATATATTTT. The entire variable domain, with the rest obtained from reference TRBV2 and TRBJ1-3, is as follows: EPEVTQTPSHQVTQMGQEVILRCVPISNHLYFYWYRQILGQKVEFLVSFYNNEISEKSEIFDDQFSVERPDGSNFTLKIRSTKLEDSAMYFCASSERGRGSGNTIYFGEGSWLTVV.

This clone was seen only a few times. The rearrangement uses TRBV27 and TRBJ1-1; tentative D call: TRBD1 (5 bases). Per the germline V gene, CDR1 is MNHEY and CDR2 is SMNVEV (reference sequence). This CDR3 is 15 amino acids long. The V end lost 3 bases, the J end lost 4 bases, and 15 bases lay between the germline ends. The CDR3 sequence: CASSLLFGGLTEAFF. In nucleotides, the CDR3 is TGTGCCAGCAGTTTGTTGTTCGGGGGACTCACTGAAGCTTTCTTT.

The chain links TRBV30 to TRBJ2-7; weak D call: TRBD1 (5 bases). Germline V gene lookup returns CDR1 GTSNPN and CDR2 SVGIG (reference sequence). V was pared by 2 bases and J by 4 bases, with 9 bases between. There are 12 residues in the CDR3. The CDR3 is CAWSPQVYEQYF. As DNA, the CDR3 is TGTGCCTGGAGTCCACAGGTTTACGAGCAGTACTTC. The entire variable domain, with the rest obtained from reference TRBV30 and TRBJ2-7, is as follows: SQTIHQWPATLVQPVGSPLSLECTVEGTSNPNLYWYRQAAGRGLQLLFYSVGIGQISSEVPQNLSASRPQDRQFILSSKKLLLSDSGFYLCAWSPQVYEQYFGPGTRLTVT.

The V gene is TRBV5-6, the J gene TRBJ1-6; a weak D match, TRBD1 (5 bases). CDR1 and CDR2 from the germline V gene are SGHDT and YYEEEE. This CDR3 is built from 14 residues. Trimming removed 0 bases from V and 6 bases from J, with 7 bases in between. CDR3 nucleotides: TGTGCCAGCAGCTTGGGACAGAGTAATTCACCCCTCCACTTT. Amino acid sequence: CASSLGQSNSPLHF. The whole variable domain, remainder taken from reference TRBV5-6 and TRBJ1-6, is DAGVTQSPTHLIKTRGQQVTLRCSPKSGHDTVSWYQQALGQGPQFIFQYYEEEERQRGNFPDRFSGHQFPNYSSELNVNALLLGDSALYLCASSLGQSNSPLHFGNGTRLTVT.

Notes on this clone: Different DNA sequences within this sample yield the same CDR3. The chain is built from TRBV11-3 and TRBJ2-5; the match to TRBD2 covers 9 bases. Germline V gene sequence: CDR1 SGHNT, CDR2 YENEEA. CDR3 length: 18 amino acids. The V segment lost 3 bases and the J segment 1 base; nucleotides outside the gene matches: 12. CDR3 amino acids: CASSLGLAGGGGQETQYF. CDR3 bases: TGTGCCAGCAGCTTGGGACTAGCAGGAGGAGGGGGCCAAGAGACCCAGTACTTC.

The chain has TRBV29-1 and TRBJ2-2, with unresolved D. The CDR3 loop spans 13 amino acids. Trimming stripped 3 bases from V and 4 bases from J, with 9 bases between. Per germline, CDR1 SQVTM and CDR2 ANQGSEA. CDR3 sequence reads: CSVDGQLTGELFF. The CDR3 DNA follows: TGCAGCGTTGATGGGCAGCTCACCGGGGAGCTGTTTTTT.

The chain links TRBV12-3 or TRBV12-4 to TRBJ1-1; a weak D match, TRBD1 (6 bases). Trimming removed 6 bases from V and 4 bases from J, with 9 bases in between. CDR3 length: 12 amino acids. The CDR3 nucleotides read TGTGCCAGCAGGGGGACATCCACTGAAGCTTTCTTT. Amino acid sequence: CASRGTSTEAFF.

This sequence joins TRBV27 and TRBJ2-1; D perhaps matches TRBD2 (6 bases). CDR1 and CDR2 (germline): MNHEY, SMNVEV (reference sequence). The CDR3 totals 13 residues. V lost 7 bases and J 8 bases, leaving 15 bases between the germline ends. The CDR3 reads CASIKAGGDEQFF. In nucleotides, the CDR3 is TGTGCCAGCATCAAAGCTGGCGGGGATGAGCAGTTCTTC.

The chain links TRBV19 to TRBJ2-3, with D perhaps TRBD2 (5 bases). This CDR3 has 15 amino acids. Per the germline V gene, CDR1 is LNHDA and CDR2 is SQIVND (reference sequence). V lost 4 bases and J lost 5, with 16 bases in between. The CDR3 DNA reads TGTGCCAGTAGTAGACTGGTTCATGGAGGAGATACGCAGTATTTT. Amino acid sequence: CASSRLVHGGDTQYF.

The V call is TRBV6-6, the J call TRBJ1-2; 7 bases align to TRBD1. The CDR3 extends over 14 amino acids. The germline V gene encodes CDR1 MNHNY and CDR2 SVGAGI (reference sequence). Trimming cost V 2 bases and J 4 bases; bases outside gene matches: 4. Here the CDR3 DNA reads TGTGCCAGCAGTTACAGGGGGCAGGGCTATGGCTACACCTTC. It encodes CASSYRGQGYGYTF.

This rearrangement joins TRBV6-2 or TRBV6-3 to TRBJ2-7; no clear D gene. The CDR3 runs 12 residues. Looked up from germline, CDR1 is MNHEY and CDR2 is SVGEGT. The V end was cut by 4 bases, the J end by 4 bases, with 8 bases between. In DNA, the CDR3 is TGTGCCAGCAGTTCTTCCTTTTACGAGCAGTACTTC. It translates to CASSSSFYEQYF.

The rearrangement uses TRBV18 and TRBJ1-1, with 7 bases identical to TRBD1. Germline V gives CDR1 KGHSH, CDR2 LQKENI. The CDR3 sequence is 12 residues long. The junction had 5 bases not matched to a gene; V was cut back by 6 bases and J by 7 bases. This CDR3 reads CASSSDRVEAFF. CDR3 coding DNA: TGTGCCAGCTCTTCCGACAGGGTTGAAGCTTTCTTT.

The V gene is TRBV2, the J gene TRBJ2-7, with a possible D match to TRBD1 (6 bases). The CDR3 loop spans 12 amino acids. In germline, CDR1 is SNHLY, CDR2 FYNNEI. V was clipped by 7 bases and J by 3 bases, with 10 bases between them. As DNA, the CDR3 is TGTGCCAGCAAGGGACACTACTACGAGCAGTACTTC. Residues: CASKGHYYEQYF. The variable domain in full, with the rest retrieved from reference TRBV2 and TRBJ2-7, is EPEVTQTPSHQVTQMGQEVILRCVPISNHLYFYWYRQILGQKVEFLVSFYNNEISEKSEIFDDQFSVERPDGSNFTLKIRSTKLEDSAMYFCASKGHYYEQYFGPGTRLTVT.